This TCR beta chain emerged from a study of blood T cells in healthy people across ages. Using a J-beta primer mix together with a sample-barcoded 5' primer, a second PCR was run for roughly 7 to 12 cycles. TCRdb fed the 5' RACE reads into MiXCR, producing one record per CDR3 protein. This table has over a million distinct CDR3 sequences, less than 25% appearing once. CDR3 length: 13 residues. The germline V gene encodes CDR1 SGHNT and CDR2 YYREEE (reference sequence). V shed 2 bases and J shed 5 bases, with 7 bases lying between them. This sample was also put to use in a study of T cells of mothers and their children.

The V gene is TRBV5-4, the J gene TRBJ2-2; no clear D gene. The receptor was derived from a girl aged 2 to 9 in good health. The specimen sequenced was blood. As DNA, the CDR3 is TGTGCCAGCAGCTTTTTCCTTACCGGGGAGCTGTTTTTT. Its translation: CASSFFLTGELFF.